This TCR beta chain comes out of a study of OX40 agonist ivuxolimab in advanced cancers. Looking at the study overall: Patient treatment consisted of intravenous ivuxolimab administration every 2 weeks at 0.01 to 10 mg/kg.

Here immunoSEQ multiplex PCR was the method, and the copy in TCRdb shows in-frame clones only, minus some. The sample consists of 35,000 to 55,000 clones, over 75% of them appearing once. This specimen consisted of CD4+ or CD8+ T cells sorted from blood, obtained in a trial of the OX40 agonist ivuxolimab. The origin of this receptor is an adult with an advanced solid tumor such as melanoma, head and neck, liver or kidney cancer.

Here the CDR3 reads CASSPGTGWSEAFF. The CDR3 coding sequence is TGTGCCAGCAGCCCGGGGACAGGGTGGTCTGAAGCTTTCTTT. The chain joins TRBV5-6 to TRBJ1-1; 9 bases match TRBD1. The germline gives CDR1 SGHDT, CDR2 YYEEEE. Trimming cost V 4 bases and J 6 bases; bases outside gene matches: 7. The CDR3 consists of 14 residues. The full variable domain, completed using reference TRBV5-6 and TRBJ1-1, is DAGVTQSPTHLIKTRGQQVTLRCSPKSGHDTVSWYQQALGQGPQFIFQYYEEEERQRGNFPDRFSGHQFPNYSSELNVNALLLGDSALYLCASSPGTGWSEAFFGQGTRLTVV.